This T cell receptor (beta chain) was found in a study of T cell responses to AZD1222 COVID-19 vaccine. This clone was counted a single time. The protocol was immunoSEQ multiplex PCR, while the TCRdb copy is restricted to in-frame clones and leaves out a portion. Here the sample spans roughly 150,000 clones, just over 90% being singletons. Germline trimming cut 4 bases from V and 7 bases from J; bases unmatched to any gene: 11. Germline-derived CDR1 and CDR2 are SGHNT and YYREEE (reference sequence). This CDR3 region has 16 residues. The origin of this receptor is an adult in good health. The specimen comprised peripheral blood, sampled on day 0 of AZD1222 vaccination. The chain links TRBV5-4 to TRBJ1-6, with 7 bases fitting TRBD1. The CDR3 DNA follows: TGTGCCAGCAGCACCCCGAAGCAGGGGGGGAATTCACCCCTCCACTTT. Translating gives CASSTPKQGGNSPLHF.